The 30 T cell receptor beta chains presented below share a single source sample, sequenced in a study of molecular identifiers for immune sequencing clone quantification. TCRdb re-derived calls from the PCR reads in MiXCR, one entry per CDR3 protein. The sample has hundreds of thousands of distinct CDR3 sequences, about 20% seen once. Sequenced sample: naive CD8+ T cells from blood, with Jurkat cell RNA spiked in. This sample's subset: FACS-sorted CD8+CD4-CCR7+CD45RA+ naive T cells. The receptors here all came from a human donor in good health. Some libraries in this study had Jurkat cell RNA spiked in.

This clonotype was seen repeatedly, ten times or more. V is TRBV20-1 and J is TRBJ2-7, with 9 positions matching TRBD1. The CDR3 contains 13 residues. Trimming at V came to 5 bases and at J to 3 bases, leaving 5 bases not matched to a gene. Germline CDR1 reads DFQATT; CDR2 reads SNEGSKA (reference sequence). The CDR3 bases are TGCAGTGCTCCGGACAGGGGTGTCTACGAGCAGTACTTC. Translating it yields CSAPDRGVYEQYF.

This clonotype was recorded a few times. Just one base apart from a much larger clone, this may be a read error. The chain joins TRBV28 to TRBJ2-5; TRBD2 matches 10 bases. The CDR3 loop spans 16 amino acids. The trim removed 5 bases at V and 3 bases at J, leaving 9 bases unmatched. Germline-derived CDR1 and CDR2 are MDHEN and SYDVKM. The CDR3 loop is CASSPALAGVKETQYF. CDR3 bases: TGTGCCAGCAGTCCAGCGCTAGCGGGAGTGAAAGAGACCCAGTACTTC.

This clonotype was counted between two and nine times. This sequence joins TRBV6-2 or TRBV6-3 and TRBJ2-1; 8 positions match TRBD1. Germline assignment: CDR1 MNHEY and CDR2 SVGEGT. The J segment lost 12 bases and the V segment lost 5 bases, leaving 3 bases of the junction unmatched. This CDR3 has 11 residues. As DNA, the CDR3 is TGTGCCAGCAGTACCGGGACAGGGCAGTTCTTC. It specifies CASSTGTGQFF.

About this clonotype itself: A much more abundant neighbour one base away suggests this may be a read error. The rearrangement joins TRBV6-2 or TRBV6-3 to TRBJ2-2; D remains ambiguous. Germline V gives CDR1 MNHEY, CDR2 SVGEGT. The CDR3 loop spans 13 amino acids. CDR3 protein: CASSYTYTEELFF. CDR3 nucleotides: TGTGCCAGCAGTTATACCTACACCGAGGAGCTGTTTTTT.

This clonotype was seen at least ten times. The rearrangement links TRBV5-1 to TRBJ2-7, with 12 bases lining up with TRBD1. The germline V gene encodes CDR1 SGHRS and CDR2 YFSETQ. The CDR3 is 15 amino acids. Trimming removed 4 bases from V and 2 bases from J; junction bases left unmatched: 4. The CDR3 DNA follows: TGCGCCAGCAGCGGCCGGGACAGGGGGCCCTACGAGCAGTACTTC. It codes for CASSGRDRGPYEQYF.

As to this clonotype: The CDR3 carries no conserved terminal phenylalanine or tryptophan, so it likely arises from a read error. The CDR3 DNA sequence: TGTGCCAGCAGTTTACAGGGTAGTACTGAAGCTTTCTTA. This sequence encodes CASSLQGSTEAFL. The chain employs TRBV12-3 or TRBV12-4 and TRBJ1-1, with D maybe TRBD1 (5 bases). V was clipped by 2 bases and J by 5 bases, with 9 bases between them. The CDR3 is 13 residues long.

This clonotype occurred many times. This chain connects TRBV21-1 to TRBJ2-7. TRBV21-1 is a pseudogene locus. The CDR3 contains 14 residues. CDR3 bases: TGTGCCAGCAGCAAAGCCGACTGCTCCTACGAGCAGTACTTC. Residues: CASSKADCSYEQYF.

This clonotype was counted at least ten times. CDR3 sequence: CASSEGNTGTNIYEQYF. The CDR3 DNA follows: TGTGCCAGCAGTGAGGGAAACACCGGGACAAATATCTACGAGCAGTACTTC. The chain links TRBV25-1 to TRBJ2-7; maybe TRBD1 (6 bases). With 3 bases removed from V and 3 bases from J, the gap between germline ends came to 21 bases. The CDR3 loop spans 17 amino acids. Germline loops: CDR1 MGHDK, CDR2 SYGVNS.

This chain uses TRBV12-3 or TRBV12-4 with TRBJ1-4, with TRBD1 as a possible D gene (5 bases). Trimming removed 4 bases from V and 12 bases from J, with 15 bases in between. The CDR3 has 13 residues. The CDR3 sequence is CASSSGPTLQLFF. CDR3 nucleotide sequence: TGTGCCAGCAGTTCGGGACCTACACTTCAACTGTTTTTT.

This clonotype was detected ten times or more. This chain connects TRBV6-4 to TRBJ1-1, with 9 bases identical to TRBD1. J gave up 1 base and V 10 bases, and 13 bases lay outside the gene matches. Germline V lookup: CDR1 MRHNA, CDR2 SNTAGT. This CDR3 is 16 amino acids long. CDR3 in DNA: TGTGCCATCGGAGGACAGGGGAAACTTGAGAACACTGAAGCTTTCTTT. Amino acids: CAIGGQGKLENTEAFF.

The genes are TRBV4-3 and TRBJ2-3; 8 bases are a match to TRBD2. V lost 5 bases and J lost 0; bases outside the gene matches: 7. Per the germline V gene, CDR1 is LGHNA and CDR2 is YSLEER. CDR3 length: 16 amino acids. The CDR3 reads CASSEKLAGSTDTQYF. The CDR3 DNA reads as TGCGCCAGCAGCGAGAAGCTAGCGGGCAGCACAGATACGCAGTATTTT.

Of note for this clonotype: A single base separates this from a much larger clone, so it may be a read error. The V gene is TRBV6-5, the J gene TRBJ1-2, with TRBD1 identical over 10 bases. The CDR3 is 15 residues long. With V trimmed by 4 bases and J by 2 bases, 4 bases remained unmatched. Germline V lookup: CDR1 MNHEY, CDR2 SVGAGI. The CDR3 sequence is CASSLRTGGNYGYTF. The CDR3 coding sequence is TGTGCCAGCAGTTTGCGGACAGGGGGGAACTATGGCTACACCTTC.

Comments on this clonotype: This may stem from a read error, because a much larger clone lies one nucleotide away. The J gene is TRBJ1-2, the V gene TRBV7-9; a weak D match, TRBD1 (5 bases). The V end lost 4 bases, the J end lost 0 bases, and 12 bases lay between the germline ends. Germline V gene sequence: CDR1 SEHNR, CDR2 FQNEAQ (reference sequence). The CDR3 runs 15 residues. The CDR3 sequence is CASSSALGPNYGYTF. The CDR3 DNA follows: TGTGCCAGCAGCTCAGCGCTGGGGCCTAACTATGGCTACACCTTC.

Regarding this clonotype: Just one base apart from a much larger clone, this may be a read error. J is TRBJ1-6 and V is TRBV5-6; D ambiguous. V dropped 10 bases and J dropped 9 bases, with 14 bases sitting between them. The CDR3 extends over 12 amino acids. From germline, CDR1 is SGHDT and CDR2 YYEEEE. CDR3 in amino acids: CAGGTFGSPLHF. The CDR3 region has the DNA TGTGCCGGCGGAACGTTTGGTTCACCCCTCCACTTT.

In the case of this clonotype: A much more abundant neighbour one base away suggests this may be a read error. The V and J genes are TRBV27 and TRBJ2-7, with D possibly TRBD1 on 6 matching bases. Trimming pared 2 bases from V and 5 bases from J, leaving 16 bases between. There are 15 residues in the CDR3. Per germline, CDR1 MNHEY and CDR2 SMNVEV (reference sequence). CDR3 loop: CASSLGRGTLDEQYF. The CDR3 bases are TGTGCCAGCAGTTTAGGCAGGGGCACATTGGACGAGCAGTACTTC.

This rearrangement joins TRBV9 to TRBJ1-1; 7 bases match TRBD1. CDR1 is SGDLS and CDR2 is YYNGEE in the germline V gene. This CDR3 contains 14 residues. Trimming took 3 bases from V and 5 from J; bases not matched to a gene: 7. The CDR3 here is CASSETGIVTEAFF. The CDR3 DNA sequence: TGTGCCAGCAGCGAGACAGGGATTGTGACTGAAGCTTTCTTT. The full variable domain, completed using reference TRBV9 and TRBJ1-1, is DSGVTQTPKHLITATGQRVTLRCSPRSGDLSVYWYQQSLDQGLQFLIQYYNGEERAKGNILERFSAQQFPDLHSELNLSSLELGDSALYFCASSETGIVTEAFFGQGTRLTVV.

As concerns this clonotype: A read error may explain this, as a much larger clone is one base away. This chain's CDR3 is CASSSTSGGDGQFF. CDR3 in DNA: TGTGCCAGCAGTTCTACTAGCGGGGGCGATGGGCAGTTCTTC. The chain links TRBV6-2 or TRBV6-3 to TRBJ2-1; 11 bases are a match to TRBD2. The J segment lost 12 bases and the V segment lost 4 bases, leaving 8 bases of the junction unmatched. Germline assignment: CDR1 MNHEY and CDR2 SVGEGT. The CDR3 runs 14 residues.

The V gene is TRBV7-9, the J gene TRBJ2-1; possibly TRBD1 for D (6 bases). V lost 1 base and J 9 bases, leaving 13 bases between the germline ends. Germline values: CDR1 SEHNR, CDR2 FQNEAQ (reference sequence). CDR3 length equals 14 residues. The CDR3 spells CASSLDLGASEQFF. The CDR3 bases are TGTGCCAGCAGCTTAGATCTGGGGGCGAGTGAGCAGTTCTTC. Looking up the rest from reference TRBV7-9 and TRBJ2-1 gives the full variable domain: DTGVSQNPRHKITKRGQNVTFRCDPISEHNRLYWYRQTLGQGPEFLTYFQNEAQLEKSRLLSDRFSAERPKGSFSTLEIQRTEQGDSAMYLCASSLDLGASEQFFGPGTRLTVL.

As to this clonotype: A clone one base away is much larger, so this may be a read error. It is likely a read error, because the conserved phenylalanine at the end of the CDR3 is missing. The chain recombines TRBV20-1 with TRBJ2-7; 9 nucleotides match TRBD2. V lost 6 bases and J lost 3; bases outside the gene matches: 9. The germline CDR1 and CDR2 sequences are DFQATT and SNEGSKA (reference sequence). This CDR3 contains 14 residues. The CDR3 nucleotides read TGCAGTGCCATTAGACTAGCGGTAAACTACGAGCAGTACCTC. Residues: CSAIRLAVNYEQYL.

This clonotype was recorded at least ten times. This chain joins TRBV12-5 and TRBJ1-1; weak D call: TRBD1 (5 bases). Germline V gene lookup returns CDR1 LGHNT and CDR2 FRNRAP. Trimming left V 2 bases short and J 3 bases short, with 19 bases between. The CDR3 sequence is 17 residues long. DNA for the CDR3: TGTGCTAGTGGTTTGCTCCGGGGGGACGTCTCTCACACTGAAGCTTTCTTT. This encodes CASGLLRGDVSHTEAFF. The complete variable domain, with remaining parts taken from reference TRBV12-5 and TRBJ1-1, reads DARVTQTPRHKVTEMGQEVTMRCQPILGHNTVFWYRQTMMQGLELLAYFRNRAPLDDSGMPKDRFSAEMPDATLATLKIQPSEPRDSAVYFCASGLLRGDVSHTEAFFGQGTRLTVV.

The chain recombines TRBV27 with TRBJ2-1; possible D gene TRBD1, 7 bases. Germline values: CDR1 MNHEY, CDR2 SMNVEV (reference sequence). The CDR3 consists of 15 residues. V was shortened by 8 bases and J by 3 bases, with 17 bases between the two germline ends. CDR3 in DNA: TGTGCCAGCTCCACCCAGGGGGGAGACTACAATGAGCAGTTCTTC. It yields the protein CASSTQGGDYNEQFF.

This sequence joins TRBV2 and TRBJ2-1; 9 bases agree with TRBD2. Germline CDR1 is SNHLY and CDR2 is FYNNEI. The CDR3 has 16 amino acids. Trimming took 7 bases from V and 0 from J; bases not matched to a gene: 7. CDR3 sequence: CASIGAGGSSYNEQFF. For the CDR3, the DNA is TGTGCCAGCATCGGCGCGGGGGGGAGCTCCTACAATGAGCAGTTCTTC. The full variable domain, in which reference TRBV2 and TRBJ2-1 provide the parts outside the CDR3, is EPEVTQTPSHQVTQMGQEVILRCVPISNHLYFYWYRQILGQKVEFLVSFYNNEISEKSEIFDDQFSVERPDGSNFTLKIRSTKLEDSAMYFCASIGAGGSSYNEQFFGPGTRLTVL.

This clonotype appeared many times. This sequence joins TRBV13 and TRBJ2-3; 14 nucleotides match TRBD2. Germline values: CDR1 PRHDT, CDR2 FYEKMQ (reference sequence). With 5 bases clipped from V and 2 bases from J, the junction kept 9 bases outside the gene matches. The CDR3 is 18 amino acids. The CDR3 loop reads CASSPGLAGATPTDTQYF. CDR3 nucleotides: TGTGCCAGCAGCCCGGGACTAGCGGGAGCGACTCCCACAGATACGCAGTATTTT.

Ten or more counts support this clonotype. In DNA form, the CDR3 reads TGCAGTGCTAGAGATCGACCCCCAGATACGCAGTATTTT. Amino acids: CSARDRPPDTQYF. J is TRBJ2-3 and V is TRBV20-1; D gene uncertain. Germline V gene sequence: CDR1 DFQATT, CDR2 SNEGSKA (reference sequence). Deletions cut 0 bases from V and 4 bases from J, with 8 bases between. The CDR3 sequence is 13 residues long.

There are many counts of this clonotype. At one end, the junction sequence differs from germline, possibly due to a read error. V usage is TRBV19 and J usage is TRBJ2-7, with 7 bases lining up with TRBD1. CDR3 length: 14 residues. Germline lookup yields CDR1 LNHDA and CDR2 SQIVND (reference sequence). The CDR3 bases are TGTGCCAGTAGCATAGGGACAGCTTCCTACGAGCAGTACTTC. Translating gives CASSIGTASYEQYF. Looking up the rest from reference TRBV19 and TRBJ2-7 gives the full variable domain: DGGITQSPKYLFRKEGQNVTLSCEQNLNHDAMYWYRQDPGQGLRLIYYSQIVNDFQKGDIAEGYSVSREKKESFPLTVTSAQKNPTAFYLCASSIGTASYEQYFGPGTRLTVT.

This clonotype occurred many times. V usage is TRBV12-3 or TRBV12-4 and J usage is TRBJ2-3, with no clear D. The CDR3 is made up of 15 amino acids. V was trimmed by 4 bases and J by 2 bases, leaving 13 bases between them. This CDR3 reads CASSYAFLTTDTQYF. CDR3 bases: TGTGCCAGCAGTTATGCATTTTTGACCACAGATACGCAGTATTTT.

For this clonotype: One base away lies a much larger clone, so this may be a sequencing read error. The chain links TRBV7-9 to TRBJ1-4, with D unresolved. Germline values: CDR1 SEHNR, CDR2 FQNEAQ (reference sequence). The length of the CDR3 is 14 residues. With 6 bases removed from V and 3 bases from J, the gap between germline ends came to 11 bases. For the CDR3, the DNA is TGTGCCAGCAGAGAGGTTGGGGCTAATGAAAAACTGTTTTTT. It specifies CASREVGANEKLFF.

This clonotype has a count of ten or more. This chain uses TRBV29-1 with TRBJ2-1; 7 bases map to TRBD2. The CDR3 has 14 amino acids. The V and J ends lost 8 bases and 2 bases, in that order; junction bases with no gene match: 9. Germline CDR1 is SQVTM and CDR2 is ANQGSEA. The DNA of the CDR3 is TGCAGCAGCGATGGACTAGAGCCCTACAATGAGCAGTTCTTC. It codes for CSSDGLEPYNEQFF.

This clonotype has a single count. This may come from a read error, since a much larger clone is one base off. The chain joins TRBV11-2 to TRBJ1-1; D not resolved. The CDR3 totals 12 residues. Looked up from germline, CDR1 is SGHAT and CDR2 is FQNNGV. CDR3 region: CASSQYNTGAFF. CDR3 bases: TGTGCCAGCAGCCAATACAACACTGGAGCTTTCTTT.

This clonotype appeared a few times. A much larger clone lies one base from this, so it may be a read error. The CDR3 end shows no conserved phenylalanine or tryptophan, and so a read error is likely. V usage is TRBV4-1 and J usage is TRBJ2-6, with D hard to call. Germline V gene lookup returns CDR1 MGHRA and CDR2 YSYEKL. The V and J ends lost 0 bases and 1 base respectively, with 4 bases between them. The CDR3 is made up of 15 amino acids. DNA of the CDR3: TGCGCCAGCAGCCAAGATATGTCTGGGGCCAACGTCCTGACTTCC. Amino acids: CASSQDMSGANVLTS.